These 11 T cell receptor beta chains originate from one sample sequenced in a study of blood T cells in healthy people across ages (dated by TCRdb to between 2014 and 2016). The library relied on 5' RACE. Reads for this sample came from an Illumina HiSeq 2500. A second PCR of about 7 to 12 cycles was run with a J-beta primer mix and a sample-barcoded 5' primer. The raw public data were reprocessed by TCRdb itself: fastp quality trimming at Q25, MiXCR clonotype calling, in-frame beta chains only. Each entry is one CDR3 protein sequence, shown with its most common DNA and genes. The sample includes 800,000 to 950,000 distinct CDR3 sequences, with 48% observed a single time. The ten largest clones capture about an eighth of the sample. The material sequenced was blood. These TCRs come from a man under 40 in good health.

This clonotype was detected only once. This sequence joins TRBV27 and TRBJ2-4; TRBD1 matches 8 bases. With the DNA end fitting TRBJ2-7 better, the J assignment may be wrong. The CDR3 contains 15 residues. Germline assignment: CDR1 MNHEY and CDR2 SMNVEV (reference sequence). CDR3 in DNA: TGTGCCAGCAGCCGGACAGGGAATCATGCCTACGAGCAGTACTTC. Its protein is CASSRTGNHAYEQYF.

This rearrangement joins TRBV2 to TRBJ1-1; 7 nucleotides align to TRBD1. CDR1 SNHLY and CDR2 FYNNEI come from the germline V gene. The CDR3 consists of 15 residues. V shed 4 bases, J shed 1 base, and the junction held 6 bases outside the gene matches. CDR3 DNA sequence: TGTGCCAGCAGTGCCGCAGGGGGAGGGAACACTGAAGCTTTCTTT. Translation: CASSAAGGGNTEAFF. The entire variable domain, with the rest obtained from reference TRBV2 and TRBJ1-1, is as follows: EPEVTQTPSHQVTQMGQEVILRCVPISNHLYFYWYRQILGQKVEFLVSFYNNEISEKSEIFDDQFSVERPDGSNFTLKIRSTKLEDSAMYFCASSAAGGGNTEAFFGQGTRLTVV.

The rearrangement links TRBV9 to TRBJ2-5; 7 nucleotides align to TRBD1. CDR3 length equals 14 residues. The germline V gene encodes CDR1 SGDLS and CDR2 YYNGEE. V gave up 4 bases and J gave up 5 bases; unmatched junction bases: 8. DNA of the CDR3: TGTGCCAGCAGCCATCACACAGGGGAGGAGACCCAGTACTTC. This encodes CASSHHTGEETQYF.

The sample holds many counts of this clonotype. The chain has TRBV20-1 and TRBJ2-1; the D is unclear. The CDR3 contains 15 residues. The V and J ends lost 0 bases and 3 bases respectively, with 12 bases between them. CDR1 and CDR2 from the germline V gene are DFQATT and SNEGSKA (reference sequence). This CDR3 reads CSARDRMLSYNEQFF. DNA for the CDR3: TGCAGTGCTAGAGATCGGATGTTGAGCTACAATGAGCAGTTCTTC.

The rearrangement links TRBV29-1 to TRBJ1-2; 9 nucleotides match TRBD1. From germline, CDR1 is SQVTM and CDR2 ANQGSEA. The CDR3 loop spans 11 amino acids. CDR3 bases: TGCGGCGCTACAGGGGGCAAGGGCTACACCTTC. This sequence encodes CGATGGKGYTF.

In the case of this clonotype: At one boundary the junction diverges from the germline segment, which might be a read error. The gene calls are TRBV6-5 and TRBJ1-2; the D gene is possibly TRBD1 (5 bases). Germline V gene lookup returns CDR1 MNHEY and CDR2 SVGAGI. The CDR3 is made up of 13 amino acids. The CDR3 protein is CASSWQGYYGYTF. DNA for the CDR3: TGTGCCAGCAGTTGGCAGGGCTACTATGGTTACACCTTC.

A remark on this clonotype: A much more abundant neighbour one base away suggests this may be a read error. V and J are TRBV12-3 or TRBV12-4 and TRBJ2-5; D might be TRBD1 (6 bases). The J call could be wrong; TRBJ2-7 is a better fit for the DNA end. The CDR3 sequence is 14 residues long. The CDR3 sequence is CASSSVGALFEQYF. The DNA of the CDR3 is TGTGCCAGCAGCTCTGTGGGGGCCTTATTCGAGCAGTACTTC.

In this sample, this clonotype turned up a few times. V usage is TRBV20-1 and J usage is TRBJ1-1; tentatively, D is TRBD1 (6 bases). V lost 5 bases and J 10 bases, leaving 11 bases between the germline ends. Germline V CDR1 and CDR2: DFQATT, SNEGSKA (reference sequence). The CDR3 is 10 residues long. This CDR3 reads CSAAGAVAFF. As DNA, the CDR3 is TGCAGTGCTGCGGGGGCAGTAGCTTTCTTT.

The chain recombines TRBV2 with TRBJ2-7; perhaps D is TRBD1 or TRBD2 (5 bases each). The germline gives CDR1 SNHLY, CDR2 FYNNEI. The CDR3 length is 14 residues. V lost 6 bases to trimming and J lost 4 bases, with 16 bases between them. CDR3 residues: CASRASGLPYEQYF. CDR3 sequence (DNA): TGTGCCAGCAGGGCTTCGGGGCTCCCATACGAGCAGTACTTC.

This clonotype appeared a few times. The J gene is TRBJ2-3, the V gene TRBV7-2, with a tentative D call TRBD2 (5 bases). This CDR3 is 14 amino acids long. Trimming took off 4 bases at V and 7 bases at J, with 15 bases between the two ends. Germline values: CDR1 SGHTA, CDR2 FQGNSA. CDR3 sequence (DNA): TGTGCCAGCAGCTCAATGGCGGGCCCCTATACGCAGTATTTT. Protein: CASSSMAGPYTQYF.

The chain uses TRBV7-2 and TRBJ2-7, with 8 bases lining up with TRBD1. Trimming cost V 1 base and J 7 bases; bases outside gene matches: 9. This CDR3 region has 15 residues. CDR1 is SGHTA, CDR2 FQGNSA, per germline. The CDR3 region has the DNA TGTGCCAGCAGCTTAGTGGCCCAGGGGGCTTTAGAGCAGTACTTC. It yields the protein CASSLVAQGALEQYF.